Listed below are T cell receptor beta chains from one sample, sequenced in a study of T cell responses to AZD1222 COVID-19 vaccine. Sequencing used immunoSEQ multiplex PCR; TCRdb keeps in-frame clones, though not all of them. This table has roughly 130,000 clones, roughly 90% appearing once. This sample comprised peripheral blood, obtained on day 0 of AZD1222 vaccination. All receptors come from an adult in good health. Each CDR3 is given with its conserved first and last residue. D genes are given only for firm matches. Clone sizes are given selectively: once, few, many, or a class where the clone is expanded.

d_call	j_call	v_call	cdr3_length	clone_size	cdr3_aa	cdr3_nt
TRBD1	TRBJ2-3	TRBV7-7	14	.	CASSSRTGDDTQYF	TGTGCCAGCAGCTCGCGGACAGGGGATGATACGCAGTATTTT
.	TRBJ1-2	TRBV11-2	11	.	CASQLNYGYTF	TGTGCCAGCCAGCTTAACTATGGCTACACCTTC
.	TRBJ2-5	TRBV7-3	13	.	CASSRGAQETQYF	TGTGCCAGCAGCCGCGGGGCCCAAGAGACCCAGTACTTC
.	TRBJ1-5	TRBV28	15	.	CASSPPTGSNQPQHF	TGTGCCAGCAGCCCACCCACTGGTAGCAATCAGCCCCAGCATTTT
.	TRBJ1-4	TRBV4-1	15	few	CASSQVQGADEKLFF	TGCGCCAGCAGCCAAGTGCAAGGGGCAGATGAAAAACTGTTTTTT
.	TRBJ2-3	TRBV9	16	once	CASSSRQGGTTDTQYF	TGTGCCAGCAGCTCCCGACAGGGTGGGACTACAGATACGCAGTATTTT
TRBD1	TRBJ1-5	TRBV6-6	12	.	CATGTVNQPQHF	TGTGCCACCGGGACAGTGAATCAGCCCCAGCATTTT
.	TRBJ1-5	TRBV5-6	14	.	CASSLGAAGQPQHF	TGTGCCAGCAGCTTGGGGGCGGCGGGTCAGCCCCAGCATTTT
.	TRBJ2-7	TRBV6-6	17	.	CASSPAGGSGYFHEQYF	TGTGCCAGCAGTCCCGCCGGTGGGTCGGGGTACTTCCACGAGCAGTACTTC
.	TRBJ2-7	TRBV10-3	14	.	CATLTSTGVYEQYF	TGTGCCACTCTTACCTCGACGGGCGTCTACGAGCAGTACTTC
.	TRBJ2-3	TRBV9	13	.	CASTGLSTDTQYF	TGTGCCAGCACGGGGCTGAGCACAGATACGCAGTATTTT
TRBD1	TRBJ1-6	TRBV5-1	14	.	CASSSRQGGLPLHF	TGCGCCAGCAGCTCCCGACAGGGGGGGTTACCCCTCCACTTT
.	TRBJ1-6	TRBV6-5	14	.	CASTAGRANSPLHF	TGTGCCAGCACCGCGGGACGGGCGAATTCACCCCTCCACTTT
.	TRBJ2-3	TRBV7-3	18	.	CASAPKDRTGFCTDTQYF	TGTGCCAGCGCCCCAAAGGATCGGACGGGGTTTTGCACAGATACGCAGTATTTT
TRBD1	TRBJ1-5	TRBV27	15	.	CASSWRQGPNQPQHF	TGTGCCAGCAGTTGGCGACAGGGCCCCAATCAGCCCCAGCATTTT
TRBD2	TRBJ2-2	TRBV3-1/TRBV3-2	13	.	CASSQGLTGELFF	TGTGCCAGCAGCCAGGGACTAACCGGGGAGCTGTTTTTT
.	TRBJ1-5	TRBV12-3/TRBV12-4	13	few	CASSSGLHQPQHF	TGTGCCAGCAGTTCAGGGCTGCATCAGCCCCAGCATTTT
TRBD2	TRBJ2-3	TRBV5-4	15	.	CASTSGGAVTDTQYF	TGTGCCAGCACCAGCGGGGGGGCCGTCACAGATACGCAGTATTTT
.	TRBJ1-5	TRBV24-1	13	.	CATSYRAGGPQHF	TGTGCCACCTCTTACAGGGCTGGAGGGCCCCAGCATTTT
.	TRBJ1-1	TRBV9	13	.	CASSVERATEAFF	TGTGCCAGCAGCGTAGAGAGGGCCACTGAAGCTTTCTTT
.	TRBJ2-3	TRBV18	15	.	CASSPRRQSTDTQYF	TGTGCCAGCTCACCTAGGAGACAGTCCACAGATACGCAGTATTTT
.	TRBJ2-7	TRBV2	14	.	CASSVRQSGYEQYF	TGTGCCAGCAGTGTCCGACAGTCTGGATACGAGCAGTACTTC
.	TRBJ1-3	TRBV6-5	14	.	CASSSFGSGNTIYF	TGTGCCAGCAGTTCCTTCGGGTCTGGAAACACCATATATTTT
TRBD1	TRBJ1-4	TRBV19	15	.	CASSTGQVSNEKLFF	TGTGCCAGTAGTACCGGACAGGTATCGAATGAAAAACTGTTTTTT
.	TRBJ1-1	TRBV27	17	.	CASSLYGSPEGDTEAFF	TGTGCCAGCAGTTTGTACGGCTCGCCCGAGGGGGACACTGAAGCTTTCTTT
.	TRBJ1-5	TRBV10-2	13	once	CATQLGVGQPQHF	TGCGCCACCCAGTTGGGGGTTGGTCAGCCCCAGCATTTT
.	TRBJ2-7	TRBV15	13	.	CATSPRKNYEQYF	TGTGCCACCAGTCCTCGAAAAAACTACGAGCAGTACTTC
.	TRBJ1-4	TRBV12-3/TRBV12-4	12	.	CASNGANEKLFF	TGTGCCAGCAATGGAGCTAATGAAAAACTGTTTTTT
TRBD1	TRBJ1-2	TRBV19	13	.	CASSPTGGYGYTF	TGTGCCAGTAGTCCGACAGGGGGGTATGGCTACACCTTC
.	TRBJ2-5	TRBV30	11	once	CASGQSETQYF	TGTGCCTCCGGACAGTCGGAGACCCAGTACTTC
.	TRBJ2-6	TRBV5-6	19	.	CASSLEGYGAFAGANVLTF	TGTGCCAGCAGCTTGGAGGGGTACGGGGCATTCGCTGGGGCCAACGTCCTGACTTTC
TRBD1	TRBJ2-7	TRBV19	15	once	CASSLRDRAFYEQYF	TGTGCCAGTAGTCTCCGGGACAGGGCCTTCTACGAGCAGTACTTC
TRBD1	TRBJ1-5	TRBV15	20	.	CATSRDLRGRGLGSNQPQHF	TGTGCCACCAGCAGAGATCTGAGGGGCAGGGGGCTAGGTAGCAATCAGCCCCAGCATTTT
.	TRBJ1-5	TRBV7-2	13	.	CASSGDSNQPQHF	TGTGCCAGCAGCGGGGATAGCAATCAGCCCCAGCATTTT
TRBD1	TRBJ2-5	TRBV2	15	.	CASSARTGDWETQYF	TGTGCCAGCAGTGCTCGGACAGGGGATTGGGAGACCCAGTACTTC
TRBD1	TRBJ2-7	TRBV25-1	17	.	CASSETPGQAGSYEQYF	TGTGCCAGCAGTGAAACCCCGGGACAGGCAGGATCCTACGAGCAGTACTTC
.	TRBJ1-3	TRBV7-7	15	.	CASSSAPHSGNTIYF	TGTGCCAGCAGCTCCGCACCTCACTCTGGAAACACCATATATTTT
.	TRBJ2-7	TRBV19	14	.	CASSPRNVQGEQYF	TGTGCCAGTAGTCCCAGGAACGTTCAGGGCGAGCAGTACTTC
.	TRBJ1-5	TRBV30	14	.	CAWNLGVVGQPQHF	TGTGCCTGGAATTTAGGGGTGGTAGGTCAGCCCCAGCATTTT
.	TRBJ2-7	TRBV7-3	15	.	CASSSGGRDRYEQYF	TGTGCCAGCAGCTCCGGAGGGCGGGACAGATACGAGCAGTACTTC
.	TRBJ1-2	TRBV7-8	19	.	CASSLPRVTAGRASGGYTF	TGTGCCAGCAGCTTACCTAGGGTGACCGCAGGACGTGCCTCGGGGGGCTACACCTTC
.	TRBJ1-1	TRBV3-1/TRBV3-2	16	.	CASSRRGAERYTEAFF	TGTGCCAGCAGCCGAAGGGGTGCGGAGCGTTACACTGAAGCTTTCTTT
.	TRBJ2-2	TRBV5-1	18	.	CASSLTGSLTTNTGELFF	TGCGCCAGCAGCTTAACAGGCTCATTGACGACGAACACCGGGGAGCTGTTTTTT
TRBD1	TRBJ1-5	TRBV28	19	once	CASRSPGTGGSFGNQPQHF	TGTGCCAGCAGATCCCCGGGGACAGGGGGCTCTTTTGGCAATCAGCCCCAGCATTTT